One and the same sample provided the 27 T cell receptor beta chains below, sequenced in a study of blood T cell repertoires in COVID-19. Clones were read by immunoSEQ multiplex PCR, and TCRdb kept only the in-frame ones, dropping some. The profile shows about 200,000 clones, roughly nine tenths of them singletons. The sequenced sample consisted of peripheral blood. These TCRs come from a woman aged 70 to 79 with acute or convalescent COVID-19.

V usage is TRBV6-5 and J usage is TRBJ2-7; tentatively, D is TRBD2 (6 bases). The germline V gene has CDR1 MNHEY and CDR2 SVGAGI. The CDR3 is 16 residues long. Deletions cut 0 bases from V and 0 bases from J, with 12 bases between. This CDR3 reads CASSYSRGIASYEQYF. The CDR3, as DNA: TGTGCCAGCAGTTACTCTCGGGGGATTGCCTCCTACGAGCAGTACTTC.

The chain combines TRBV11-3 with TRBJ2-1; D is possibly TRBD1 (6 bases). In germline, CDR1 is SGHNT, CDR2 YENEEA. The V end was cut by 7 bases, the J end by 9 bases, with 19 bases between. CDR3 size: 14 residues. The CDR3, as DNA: TGTGCCAGCACGAGGGTCAGGGGATCAGGTGAGCAGTTCTTC. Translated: CASTRVRGSGEQFF.

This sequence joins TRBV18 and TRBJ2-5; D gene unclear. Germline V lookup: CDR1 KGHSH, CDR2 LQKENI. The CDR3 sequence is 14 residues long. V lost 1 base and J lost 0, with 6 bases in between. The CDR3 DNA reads TGTGCCAGCTCACCACTGCCAGACCAAGAGACCCAGTACTTC. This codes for CASSPLPDQETQYF.

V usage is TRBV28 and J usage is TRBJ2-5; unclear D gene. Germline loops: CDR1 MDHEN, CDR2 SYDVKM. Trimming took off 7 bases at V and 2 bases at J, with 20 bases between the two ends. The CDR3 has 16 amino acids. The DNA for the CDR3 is TGTGCCAGCATCAGCTCCCCAAACAGTAAACAAGAGACCCAGTACTTC. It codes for CASISSPNSKQETQYF.

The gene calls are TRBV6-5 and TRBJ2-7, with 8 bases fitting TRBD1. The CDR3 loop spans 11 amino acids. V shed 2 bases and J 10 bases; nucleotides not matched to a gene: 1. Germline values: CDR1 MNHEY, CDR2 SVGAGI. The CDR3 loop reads CASSYQGAQYF. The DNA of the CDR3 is TGTGCCAGCAGTTACCAGGGGGCACAGTACTTC.

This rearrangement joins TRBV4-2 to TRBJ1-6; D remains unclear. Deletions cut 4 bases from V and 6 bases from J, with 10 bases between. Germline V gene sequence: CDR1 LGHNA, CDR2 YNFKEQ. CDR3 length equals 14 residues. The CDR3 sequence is CASSPRVGNSPLHF. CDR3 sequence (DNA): TGTGCCAGCAGCCCTCGGGTTGGTAATTCACCCCTCCACTTT.

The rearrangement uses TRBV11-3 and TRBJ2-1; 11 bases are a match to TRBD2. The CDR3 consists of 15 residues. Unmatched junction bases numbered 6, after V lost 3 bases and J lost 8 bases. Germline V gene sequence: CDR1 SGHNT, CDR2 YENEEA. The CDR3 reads CASSLRLAGGDEQFF. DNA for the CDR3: TGTGCCAGCAGCTTGAGGCTAGCGGGAGGAGATGAGCAGTTCTTC.

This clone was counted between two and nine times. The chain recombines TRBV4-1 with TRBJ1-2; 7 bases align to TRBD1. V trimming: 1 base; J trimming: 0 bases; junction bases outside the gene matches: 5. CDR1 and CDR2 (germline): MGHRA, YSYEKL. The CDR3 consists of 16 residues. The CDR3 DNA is TGCGCCAGCAGCCAAGGAGGGGGCAACGCTAACTATGGCTACACCTTC. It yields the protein CASSQGGGNANYGYTF.

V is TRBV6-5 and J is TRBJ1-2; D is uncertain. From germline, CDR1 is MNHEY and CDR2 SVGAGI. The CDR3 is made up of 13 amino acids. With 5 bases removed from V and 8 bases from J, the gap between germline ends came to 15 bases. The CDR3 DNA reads TGTGCCAGCAGTCGCGGCCAGATGTGGGGCTACACCTTC. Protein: CASSRGQMWGYTF.

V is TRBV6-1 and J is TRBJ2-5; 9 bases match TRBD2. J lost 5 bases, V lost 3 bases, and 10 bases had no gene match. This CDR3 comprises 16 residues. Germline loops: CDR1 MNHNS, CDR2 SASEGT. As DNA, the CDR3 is TGTGCCAGCAGTGAGCCCTTAGCGGGAGCAGGGGAGACCCAGTACTTC. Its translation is CASSEPLAGAGETQYF.

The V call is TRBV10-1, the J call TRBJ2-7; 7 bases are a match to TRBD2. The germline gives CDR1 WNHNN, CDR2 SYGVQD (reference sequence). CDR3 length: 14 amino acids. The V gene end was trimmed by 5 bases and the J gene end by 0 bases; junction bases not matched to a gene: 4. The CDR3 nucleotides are TGCGCCAGCAGTCGGGCTAGCGGCTCCTACGAGCAGTACTTC. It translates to CASSRASGSYEQYF.

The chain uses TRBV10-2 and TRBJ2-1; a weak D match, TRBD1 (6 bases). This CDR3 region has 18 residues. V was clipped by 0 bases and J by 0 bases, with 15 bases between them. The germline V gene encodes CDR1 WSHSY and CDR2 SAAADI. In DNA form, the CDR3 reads TGCGCCAGCAGTGAGTCATTCCAGGGGTCGAGCTCCTACAATGAGCAGTTCTTC. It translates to CASSESFQGSSSYNEQFF.

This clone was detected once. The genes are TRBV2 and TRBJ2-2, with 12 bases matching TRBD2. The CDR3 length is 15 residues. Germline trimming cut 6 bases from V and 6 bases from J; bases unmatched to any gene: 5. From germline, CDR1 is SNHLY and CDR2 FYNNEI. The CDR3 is CASRPTSGSAGELFF. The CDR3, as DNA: TGTGCCAGCAGACCGACTAGCGGGAGCGCCGGGGAGCTGTTTTTT.

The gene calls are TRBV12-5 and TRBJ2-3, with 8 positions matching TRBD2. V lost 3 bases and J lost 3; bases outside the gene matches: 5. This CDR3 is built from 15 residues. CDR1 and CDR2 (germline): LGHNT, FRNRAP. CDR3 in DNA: TGTGCTAGTGGTTTCGGGGGGGCCGGGACAGATACGCAGTATTTT. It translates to CASGFGGAGTDTQYF.

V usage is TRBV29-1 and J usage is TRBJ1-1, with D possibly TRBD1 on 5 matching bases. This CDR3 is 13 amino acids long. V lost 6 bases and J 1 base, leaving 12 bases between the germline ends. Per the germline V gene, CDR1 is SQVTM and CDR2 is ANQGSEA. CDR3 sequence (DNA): TGCAGCGTAGCCACAGGAAGGAACACTGAAGCTTTCTTT. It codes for CSVATGRNTEAFF.

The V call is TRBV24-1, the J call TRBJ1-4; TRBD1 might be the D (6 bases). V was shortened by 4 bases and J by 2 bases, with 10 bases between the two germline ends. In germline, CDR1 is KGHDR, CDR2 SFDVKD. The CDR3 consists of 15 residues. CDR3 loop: CATSEGGATNEKLFF. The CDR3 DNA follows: TGTGCCACCAGTGAAGGGGGTGCCACTAATGAAAAACTGTTTTTT.

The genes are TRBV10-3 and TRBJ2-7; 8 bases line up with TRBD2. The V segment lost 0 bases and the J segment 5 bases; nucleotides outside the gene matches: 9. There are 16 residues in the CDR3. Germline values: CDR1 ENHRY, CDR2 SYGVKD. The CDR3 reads CAISESGGRRLNEQYF. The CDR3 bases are TGTGCCATCAGTGAGTCCGGCGGGAGGAGGCTAAACGAGCAGTACTTC.

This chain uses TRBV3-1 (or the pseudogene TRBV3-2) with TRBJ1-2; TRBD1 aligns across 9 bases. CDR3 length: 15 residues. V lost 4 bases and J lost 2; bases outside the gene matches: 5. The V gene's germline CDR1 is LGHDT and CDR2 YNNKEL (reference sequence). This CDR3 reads CASSLRGQGNYGYTF. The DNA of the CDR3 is TGTGCCAGCAGCCTCAGAGGACAGGGGAACTATGGCTACACCTTC.

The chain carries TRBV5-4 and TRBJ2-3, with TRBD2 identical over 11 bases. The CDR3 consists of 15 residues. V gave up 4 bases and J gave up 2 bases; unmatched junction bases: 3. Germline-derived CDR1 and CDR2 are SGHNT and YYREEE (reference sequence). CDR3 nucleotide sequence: TGTGCCAGCAGCGGGGGACTAGCGGTCACAGATACGCAGTATTTT. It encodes CASSGGLAVTDTQYF.

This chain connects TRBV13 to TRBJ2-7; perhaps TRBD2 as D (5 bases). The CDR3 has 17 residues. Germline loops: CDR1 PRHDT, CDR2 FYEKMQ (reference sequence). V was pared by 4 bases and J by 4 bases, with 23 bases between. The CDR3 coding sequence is TGTGCCAGCAGCTCCTACCCCCTGGTGGGAGTAAAATACGAGCAGTACTTC. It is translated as CASSSYPLVGVKYEQYF.

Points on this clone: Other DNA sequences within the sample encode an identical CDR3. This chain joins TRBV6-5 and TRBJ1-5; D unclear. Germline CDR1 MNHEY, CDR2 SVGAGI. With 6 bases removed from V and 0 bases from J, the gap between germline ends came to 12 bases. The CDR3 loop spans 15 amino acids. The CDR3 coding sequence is TGTGCCAGCAGACAGTCCCCTTATAGCAATCAGCCCCAGCATTTT. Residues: CASRQSPYSNQPQHF.

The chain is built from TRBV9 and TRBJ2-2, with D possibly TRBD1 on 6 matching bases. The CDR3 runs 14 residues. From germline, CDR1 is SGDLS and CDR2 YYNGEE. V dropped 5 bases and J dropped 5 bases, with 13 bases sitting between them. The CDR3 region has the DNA TGTGCCAGCAGAATACAGGGCGCAACCGGGGAGCTGTTTTTT. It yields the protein CASRIQGATGELFF.

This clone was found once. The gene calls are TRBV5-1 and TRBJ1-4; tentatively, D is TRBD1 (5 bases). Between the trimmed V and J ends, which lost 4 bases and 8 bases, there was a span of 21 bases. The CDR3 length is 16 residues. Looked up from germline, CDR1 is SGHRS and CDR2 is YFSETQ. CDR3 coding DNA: TGCGCCAGCAGCCAGCGGGGGTGGGATTGGAACGAAAAACTGTTTTTT. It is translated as CASSQRGWDWNEKLFF. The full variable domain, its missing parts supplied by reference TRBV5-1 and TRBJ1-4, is KAGVTQTPRYLIKTRGQQVTLSCSPISGHRSVSWYQQTPGQGLQFLFEYFSETQRNKGNFPGRFSGRQFSNSRSEMNVSTLELGDSALYLCASSQRGWDWNEKLFFGSGTQLSVL.

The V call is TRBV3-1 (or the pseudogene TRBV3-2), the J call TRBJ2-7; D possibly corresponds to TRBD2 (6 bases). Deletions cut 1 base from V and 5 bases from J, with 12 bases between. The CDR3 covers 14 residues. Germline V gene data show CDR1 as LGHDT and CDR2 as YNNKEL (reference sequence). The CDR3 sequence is CASSQGRDQDEQYF. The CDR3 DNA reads TGTGCCAGCAGCCAAGGGCGGGATCAGGACGAGCAGTACTTC.

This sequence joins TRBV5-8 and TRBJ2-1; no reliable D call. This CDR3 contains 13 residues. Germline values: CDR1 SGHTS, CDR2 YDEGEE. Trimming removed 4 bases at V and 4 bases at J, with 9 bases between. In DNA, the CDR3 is TGTGCCAGCAGCCATGCCAGTTACAATGAGCAGTTCTTC. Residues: CASSHASYNEQFF.

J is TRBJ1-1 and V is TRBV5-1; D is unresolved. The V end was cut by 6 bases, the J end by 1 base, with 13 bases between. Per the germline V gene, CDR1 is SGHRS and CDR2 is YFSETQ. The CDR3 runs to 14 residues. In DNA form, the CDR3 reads TGCGCCAGCACTTTTTCGGGTGCGAACACTGAAGCTTTCTTT. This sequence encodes CASTFSGANTEAFF.

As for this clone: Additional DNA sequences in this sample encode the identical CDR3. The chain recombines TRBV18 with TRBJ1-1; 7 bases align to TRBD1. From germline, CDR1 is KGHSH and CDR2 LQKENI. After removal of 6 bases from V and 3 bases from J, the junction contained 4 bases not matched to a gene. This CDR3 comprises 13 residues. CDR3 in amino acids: CASSRDRDTEAFF. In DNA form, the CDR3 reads TGTGCCAGCTCCCGAGACAGGGACACTGAAGCTTTCTTT.